The rows below give T cell receptor beta chains drawn from one sample of a study of shared clonotypes between healthy human individuals. The method was immunoSEQ multiplex PCR; TCRdb's version includes in-frame clones alone and lacks a portion of them. This sample carries about half a million clones, around 79% of them seen once, and the ten largest clones take less than 15%. Specimen: PBMCs. These receptors were taken from a woman aged 40 to 49 in good health. Some clones in this sample may be carry-over from other donors' samples. CDR3s include the opening cysteine and the closing phenylalanine or tryptophan. A D gene is named only where the DNA matches it firmly. Only part of the rows carry a size: once, few, many, or a class if the clone is expanded.

clone size: -; V gene: TRBV7-3; CDR3 length: 16; J gene: TRBJ2-1; D gene: -; CDR3 protein: CASSAWDDSSYNEQFF; CDR3 DNA: TGTGCCAGCAGCGCTTGGGACGACAGCTCCTACAATGAGCAGTTCTTC
clone size: -; V gene: TRBV2; CDR3 length: 13; J gene: TRBJ2-7; D gene: -; CDR3 protein: CASSAGATYEQYF; CDR3 DNA: TGTGCCAGCAGTGCGGGGGCTACCTACGAGCAGTACTTC
clone size: -; V gene: TRBV4-2; CDR3 length: 12; J gene: TRBJ1-3; D gene: -; CDR3 protein: CASSQDRGTPYF; CDR3 DNA: TGTGCCAGCAGCCAAGATCGAGGGACACCATATTTT
clone size: -; V gene: TRBV4-1; CDR3 length: 15; J gene: TRBJ2-7; D gene: -; CDR3 protein: CASSQVVRAGGEQYF; CDR3 DNA: TGCGCCAGCAGCCAAGTGGTGAGGGCGGGCGGCGAGCAGTACTTC
clone size: -; V gene: TRBV4-3; CDR3 length: 15; J gene: TRBJ1-1; D gene: TRBD1; CDR3 protein: CASSQDDRVYTEAFF; CDR3 DNA: TGCGCCAGCAGCCAAGACGACAGGGTGTACACTGAAGCTTTCTTT
clone size: -; V gene: TRBV5-6; CDR3 length: 15; J gene: TRBJ1-2; D gene: TRBD1; CDR3 protein: CASSLGDRANYGYTF; CDR3 DNA: TGTGCCAGCAGCCTCGGGGACAGAGCTAACTATGGCTACACCTTC
clone size: once; V gene: TRBV28; CDR3 length: 13; J gene: TRBJ1-1; D gene: -; CDR3 protein: CASREGMNTEAFF; CDR3 DNA: TGTGCCAGCAGAGAGGGGATGAACACTGAAGCTTTCTTT
clone size: -; V gene: TRBV6-1; CDR3 length: 18; J gene: TRBJ2-5; D gene: TRBD1; CDR3 protein: CASSVGTGGGKNWETQYF; CDR3 DNA: TGTGCCAGCAGTGTTGGGACAGGGGGCGGAAAAAACTGGGAGACCCAGTACTTC
clone size: -; V gene: TRBV6-1; CDR3 length: 14; J gene: TRBJ1-2; D gene: -; CDR3 protein: CASSSGRTSYGYTF; CDR3 DNA: TGTGCCAGCAGCTCAGGACGGACCAGCTATGGCTACACCTTC
clone size: many; V gene: TRBV18; CDR3 length: 16; J gene: TRBJ2-7; D gene: TRBD2; CDR3 protein: CASSPNTGTNTYEQYF; CDR3 DNA: TGTGCCAGCTCACCTAACACCGGGACTAACACCTACGAGCAGTACTTC